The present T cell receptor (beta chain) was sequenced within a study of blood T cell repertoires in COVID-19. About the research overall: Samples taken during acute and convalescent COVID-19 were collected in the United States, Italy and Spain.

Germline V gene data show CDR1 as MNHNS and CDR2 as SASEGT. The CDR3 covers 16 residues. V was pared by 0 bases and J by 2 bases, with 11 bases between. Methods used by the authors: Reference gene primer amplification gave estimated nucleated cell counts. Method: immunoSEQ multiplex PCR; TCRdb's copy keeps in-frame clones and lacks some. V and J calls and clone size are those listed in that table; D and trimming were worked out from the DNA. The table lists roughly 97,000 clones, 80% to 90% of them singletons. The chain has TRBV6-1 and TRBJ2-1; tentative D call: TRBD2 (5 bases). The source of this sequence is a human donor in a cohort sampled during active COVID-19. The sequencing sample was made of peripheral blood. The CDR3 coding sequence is TGTGCCAGCAGTGAAGCGCTTGCTAGCCCCTACAATGAGCAGTTCTTC. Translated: CASSEALASPYNEQFF.